These 6 T cell receptor beta chains were sequenced from one sample in a study of CXCR3-negative and CXCR3-positive naive CD8 T cells. General study points: TRB CDR3s were more hydrophobic in CXCR3-positive than in CXCR3-negative naive cells.

Each TRB cDNA library was prepared by 5' RACE (with UMI labels). For each CDR3 protein, TCRdb gives one entry from its re-call of the 5' RACE reads, without DNA. The sample holds fewer than 90,000 distinct CDR3 sequences. These receptors have no identified antigens. Input material: naive CXCR3+ CD8+ T cells from blood. Subset given: CD45RO-CCR7+CD27+CD95- naive CD8+ T cells expressing CXCR3 (TNR3+). All receptors come from a human donor in good health. Some clones in this sample may be carry-over from other donors' samples.

This chain uses TRBV10-3 with TRBJ2-5; TCRdb selects TRBD1, and the lack of DNA leaves this call unchecked. CDR3 length: 15 residues. Per germline, CDR1 ENHRY and CDR2 SYGVKD. CDR3 sequence: CAISDLGTGRETQYF.

The CDR3 spells CASSQVVHRGTEAFF. The genes are TRBV4-1 and TRBJ1-1. The CDR3 totals 15 residues. Germline V gene data show CDR1 as MGHRA and CDR2 as YSYEKL.

The rearrangement joins TRBV10-3 to TRBJ2-7; TCRdb reports TRBD1, a call that lacks DNA to check it against. Germline CDR1 and CDR2: ENHRY and SYGVKD. This CDR3 comprises 15 residues. The CDR3 loop reads CGISDPGHLPYEQYF.

The chain has TRBV27 and TRBJ2-3; with no DNA, the TCRdb D assignment of TRBD1 cannot be verified. CDR1 is MNHEY and CDR2 is SMNVEV in the germline V gene (reference sequence). The CDR3 contains 18 residues. CDR3 sequence reads: CASSLSSSWDLRGDTQYF.

The V and J genes are TRBV29-1 and TRBJ2-1; TCRdb lists TRBD2, though no DNA is available to test this call. There are 17 residues in the CDR3. Germline assignment: CDR1 SQVTM and CDR2 ANQGSEA. Here the CDR3 reads CSVEAPLAGGGRDEQFF.

This chain uses TRBV12-3 or TRBV12-4 with TRBJ2-7; there is no DNA to check the TCRdb D call of TRBD1. There are 15 residues in the CDR3. This CDR3 reads CASNIGGPRGYEQYF.